This T cell receptor beta chain comes out of a study of blood T cell repertoires in COVID-19. Overall study: Researchers got acute and convalescent COVID-19 samples from the United States, Italy and Spain. PBMCs, B-cell-depleted T cells, or T cells provided the cDNA or gDNA that made up the material.

Germline V gene data show CDR1 as LGHDT and CDR2 as YNNKEL (reference sequence). Between the trimmed V and J ends, which lost 4 bases and 1 base, there was a span of 19 bases. The CDR3 loop spans 17 amino acids. Clones were sequenced by immunoSEQ multiplex PCR, and TCRdb holds only the in-frame ones, with some missing. The data show 90,000 to 120,000 clones, approximately 84% seen once. The sequence was collected from a human donor in a cohort sampled during active COVID-19. The sequenced material came from peripheral blood. The genes are TRBV3-1 (or the pseudogene TRBV3-2) and TRBJ1-1; TRBD1 is a possible D gene (5 bases). The chain's CDR3 is CASSLLRGNGGNTEAFF. DNA for the CDR3: TGTGCCAGCAGCCTTCTAAGGGGTAACGGGGGGAACACTGAAGCTTTCTTT.